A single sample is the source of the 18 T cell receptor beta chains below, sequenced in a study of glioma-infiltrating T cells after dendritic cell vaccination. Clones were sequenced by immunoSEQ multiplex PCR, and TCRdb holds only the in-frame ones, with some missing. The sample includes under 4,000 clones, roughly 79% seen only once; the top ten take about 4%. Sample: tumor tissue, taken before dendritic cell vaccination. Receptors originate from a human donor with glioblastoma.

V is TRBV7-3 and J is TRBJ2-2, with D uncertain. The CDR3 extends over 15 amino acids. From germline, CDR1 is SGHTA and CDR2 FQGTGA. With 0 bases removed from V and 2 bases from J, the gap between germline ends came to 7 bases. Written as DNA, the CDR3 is TGTGCCAGCAGCTTAACGGTCACTAACACCGGGGAGCTGTTTTTT. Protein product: CASSLTVTNTGELFF.

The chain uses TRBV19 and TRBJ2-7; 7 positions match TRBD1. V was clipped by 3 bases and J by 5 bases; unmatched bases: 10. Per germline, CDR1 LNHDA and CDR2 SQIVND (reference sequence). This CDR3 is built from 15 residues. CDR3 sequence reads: CASSIPGQAGHEQYF. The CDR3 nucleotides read TGTGCCAGTAGTATTCCCGGACAGGCAGGGCACGAGCAGTACTTC.

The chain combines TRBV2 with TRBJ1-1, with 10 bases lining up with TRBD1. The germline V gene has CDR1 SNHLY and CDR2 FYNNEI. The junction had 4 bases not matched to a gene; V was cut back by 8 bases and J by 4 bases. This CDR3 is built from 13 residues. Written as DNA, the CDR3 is TGTGCCAGCGGGGACAGGGGAGGCACTGAAGCTTTCTTT. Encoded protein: CASGDRGGTEAFF.

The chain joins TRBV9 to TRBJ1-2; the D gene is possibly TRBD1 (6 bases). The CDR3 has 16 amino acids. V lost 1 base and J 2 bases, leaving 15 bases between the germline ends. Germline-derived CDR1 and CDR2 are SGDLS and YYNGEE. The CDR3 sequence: CASSVSVGARNYGYTF. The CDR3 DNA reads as TGTGCCAGCAGCGTAAGCGTGGGGGCGAGGAACTATGGCTACACCTTC.

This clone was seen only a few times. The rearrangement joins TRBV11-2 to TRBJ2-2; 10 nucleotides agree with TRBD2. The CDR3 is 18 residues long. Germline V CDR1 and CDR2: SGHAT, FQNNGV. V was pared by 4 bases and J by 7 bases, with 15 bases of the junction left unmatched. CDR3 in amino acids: CASSSRSGERGGYGELFF. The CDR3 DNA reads TGTGCCAGCAGCTCCCGCTCAGGGGAGCGGGGGGGTTACGGGGAGCTGTTTTTT. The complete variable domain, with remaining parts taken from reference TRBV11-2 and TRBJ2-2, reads EAGVAQSPRYKIIEKRQSVAFWCNPISGHATLYWYQQILGQGPKLLIQFQNNGVVDDSQLPKDRFSAERLKGVDSTLKIQPAKLEDSAVYLCASSSRSGERGGYGELFFGEGSRLTVL.

The CDR3 coding sequence is TGTGCCAGCAGCTTAACGGGGGAATTGGATACGCAGTATTTT. This translates into CASSLTGELDTQYF. V gene TRBV13 combines with J gene TRBJ2-3; tentative D call: TRBD2 (6 bases). This CDR3 has 14 amino acids. The V end was cut by 2 bases, the J end by 6 bases, with 12 bases between. The V gene's germline CDR1 is PRHDT and CDR2 FYEKMQ (reference sequence).

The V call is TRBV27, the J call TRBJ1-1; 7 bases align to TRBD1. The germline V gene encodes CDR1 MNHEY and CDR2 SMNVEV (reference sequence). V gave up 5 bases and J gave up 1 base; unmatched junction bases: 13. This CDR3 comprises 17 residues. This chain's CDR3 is CASSPIGTRGKNTEAFF. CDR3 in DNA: TGTGCCAGCAGTCCCATAGGAACCAGGGGGAAGAACACTGAAGCTTTCTTT.

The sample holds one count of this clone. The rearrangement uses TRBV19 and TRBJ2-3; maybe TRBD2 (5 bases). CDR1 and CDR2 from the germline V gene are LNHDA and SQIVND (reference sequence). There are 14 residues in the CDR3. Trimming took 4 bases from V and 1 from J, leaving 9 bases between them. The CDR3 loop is CASSKADRTDTQYF. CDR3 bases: TGTGCCAGTAGTAAAGCGGACCGCACAGATACGCAGTATTTT. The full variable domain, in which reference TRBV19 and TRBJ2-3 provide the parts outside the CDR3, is DGGITQSPKYLFRKEGQNVTLSCEQNLNHDAMYWYRQDPGQGLRLIYYSQIVNDFQKGDIAEGYSVSREKKESFPLTVTSAQKNPTAFYLCASSKADRTDTQYFGPGTRLTVL.

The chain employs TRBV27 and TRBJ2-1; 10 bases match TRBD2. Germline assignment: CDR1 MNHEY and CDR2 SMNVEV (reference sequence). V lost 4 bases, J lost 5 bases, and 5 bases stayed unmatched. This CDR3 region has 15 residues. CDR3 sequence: CASSSIAGGHNEQFF. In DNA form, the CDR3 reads TGTGCCAGCAGTTCTATAGCGGGGGGACACAATGAGCAGTTCTTC.

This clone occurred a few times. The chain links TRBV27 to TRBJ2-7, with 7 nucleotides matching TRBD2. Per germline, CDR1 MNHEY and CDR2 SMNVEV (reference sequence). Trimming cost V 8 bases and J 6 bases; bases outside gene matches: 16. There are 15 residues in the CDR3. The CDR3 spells CASGSLGLGDAEQYF. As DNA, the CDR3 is TGTGCCAGCGGATCACTCGGACTAGGAGACGCCGAGCAGTACTTC.

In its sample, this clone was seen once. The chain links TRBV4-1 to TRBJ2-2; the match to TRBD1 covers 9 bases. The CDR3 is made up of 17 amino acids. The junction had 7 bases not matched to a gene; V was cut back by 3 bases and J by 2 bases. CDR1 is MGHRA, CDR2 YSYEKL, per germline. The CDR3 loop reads CASSQAPGQGNTGELFF. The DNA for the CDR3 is TGCGCCAGCAGCCAGGCCCCGGGACAGGGCAACACCGGGGAGCTGTTTTTT.

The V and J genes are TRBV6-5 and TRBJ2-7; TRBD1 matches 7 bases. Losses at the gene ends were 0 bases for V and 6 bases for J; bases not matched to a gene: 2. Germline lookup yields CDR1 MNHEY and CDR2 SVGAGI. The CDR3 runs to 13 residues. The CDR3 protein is CASSYSHRGEQYF. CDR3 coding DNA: TGTGCCAGCAGTTACTCGCACAGGGGCGAGCAGTACTTC.

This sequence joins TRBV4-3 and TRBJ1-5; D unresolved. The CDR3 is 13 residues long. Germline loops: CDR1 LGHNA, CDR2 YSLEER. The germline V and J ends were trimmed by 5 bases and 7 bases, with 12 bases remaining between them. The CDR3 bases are TGCGCCAGCAGCTTGGACTGGAGCCAGCCCCAGCATTTT. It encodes CASSLDWSQPQHF.

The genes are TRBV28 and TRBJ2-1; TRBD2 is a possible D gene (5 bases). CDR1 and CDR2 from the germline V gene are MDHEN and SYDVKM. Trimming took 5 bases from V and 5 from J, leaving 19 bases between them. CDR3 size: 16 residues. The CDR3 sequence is CASSEGGGGYHNEQFF. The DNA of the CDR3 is TGTGCCAGCAGTGAGGGCGGCGGAGGTTACCACAATGAGCAGTTCTTC.

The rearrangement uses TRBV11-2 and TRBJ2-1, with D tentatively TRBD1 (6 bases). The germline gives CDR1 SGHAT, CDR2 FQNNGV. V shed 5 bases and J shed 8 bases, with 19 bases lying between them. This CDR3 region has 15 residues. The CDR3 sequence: CASSAEDRIWDEQFF. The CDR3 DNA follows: TGTGCCAGCAGCGCCGAAGACAGGATCTGGGATGAGCAGTTCTTC.

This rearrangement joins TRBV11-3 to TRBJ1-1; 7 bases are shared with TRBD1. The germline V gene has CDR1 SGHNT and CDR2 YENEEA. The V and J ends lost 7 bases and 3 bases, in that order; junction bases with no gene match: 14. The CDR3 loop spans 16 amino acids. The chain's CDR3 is CASNPDRMAGHTEAFF. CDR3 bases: TGTGCCAGCAACCCGGACAGGATGGCGGGACACACTGAAGCTTTCTTT.

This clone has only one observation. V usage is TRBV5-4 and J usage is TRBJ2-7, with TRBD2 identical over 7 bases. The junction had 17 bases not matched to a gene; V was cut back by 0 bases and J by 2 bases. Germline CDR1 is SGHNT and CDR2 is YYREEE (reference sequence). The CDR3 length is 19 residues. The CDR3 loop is CASSLGLGGDSHQTYEQYF. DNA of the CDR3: TGTGCCAGCAGCTTGGGGTTGGGGGGGGACTCTCACCAGACCTACGAGCAGTACTTC.

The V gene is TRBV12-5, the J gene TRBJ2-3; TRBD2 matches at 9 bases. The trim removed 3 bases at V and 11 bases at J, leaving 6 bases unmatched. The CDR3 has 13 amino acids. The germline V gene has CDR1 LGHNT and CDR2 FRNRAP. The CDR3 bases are TGTGCTAGTGGTTTCGCCGGACTAGCGCGGCAGTATTTT. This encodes CASGFAGLARQYF.